Here is one T cell receptor beta chain with its context. V lost 1 base and J 1 base, leaving 17 bases between the germline ends. From germline, CDR1 is SGHRS and CDR2 YFSETQ. This CDR3 contains 17 residues. These data are taken from a study of cytomegalovirus exposure and HLA in healthy donors. Only in-frame clones appear in the TCRdb table, and some are missing; sequencing was by immunoSEQ multiplex PCR. The sample includes 250,000 to 400,000 clones, around 87% of them seen just once. This TCR was sampled from a woman aged 25-40 years in good health and CMV-seropositive. The sample taken for sequencing was PBMCs. This chain links TRBV5-1 with TRBJ1-2; D gene ambiguous. The CDR3 nucleotides read TGCGCCAGCAGCTTGAGCTGGGCAGGACCAAATAACTATGGCTACACCTTC. As protein: CASSLSWAGPNNYGYTF.